Listed below are T cell receptor beta chains from one sample, sequenced in a study of patients and donors after allogeneic stem cell transplantation. TCRdb redid the calling of the RT-PCR reads with MiXCR, one entry per CDR3 protein. Of hundreds of thousands of distinct CDR3 sequences listed, around two fifths are singletons. The sample comprised blood, either unsorted or a sorted T cell fraction (not recorded which). These receptors originate from a human donor who was either an allogeneic HSCT recipient or a stem cell or donor lymphocyte infusion donor (not recorded which). It is not recorded whose cells these are; they may come from a transplant donor. Both conserved end residues are part of each CDR3. The order of the fields is V gene, J gene, clone size, D gene, CDR3 protein, CDR3 DNA. The D gene is left open where the match is weak. For some rows the clone size is stated as once, few or many, or as a class when expanded; others skip it.

v_gene: TRBV19; j_gene: TRBJ2-2; abundance: .; d_gene: TRBD1; CDR3aa: CASSIGQGFTGELFF; CDR3nt: TGTGCCAGTAGTATTGGACAGGGTTTCACCGGGGAGCTGTTTTTT
v_gene: TRBV3-1; j_gene: TRBJ1-1; abundance: few; d_gene: .; CDR3aa: CASSQDTLNTEAFF; CDR3nt: TGTGCCAGCAGCCAGGACACTCTGAACACTGAAGCTTTCTTT
v_gene: TRBV7-9; j_gene: TRBJ2-7; abundance: .; d_gene: .; CDR3aa: CASSLDPGYEQYF; CDR3nt: TGTGCCAGCAGCTTAGATCCGGGCTACGAGCAGTACTTC
v_gene: TRBV4-1; j_gene: TRBJ2-1; abundance: .; d_gene: .; CDR3aa: CASSQDWTHNEQFF; CDR3nt: TGCGCCAGCAGCCAAGATTGGACCCACAATGAGCAGTTCTTC
v_gene: TRBV6-5; j_gene: TRBJ1-6; abundance: .; d_gene: TRBD1; CDR3aa: CASSPANRGISPLHF; CDR3nt: TGTGCCAGCAGCCCGGCGAACAGGGGGATTTCACCCCTCCACTTT
v_gene: TRBV6-6; j_gene: TRBJ1-6; abundance: few; d_gene: TRBD1; CDR3aa: CASSYMDREISPLHF; CDR3nt: TGTGCCAGCAGTTACATGGACAGGGAGATTTCACCCCTCCACTTT
v_gene: TRBV4-1; j_gene: TRBJ1-5; abundance: .; d_gene: TRBD1; CDR3aa: CASSQVQGFQPQHF; CDR3nt: TGCGCCAGCAGCCAAGTACAGGGGTTTCAGCCCCAGCATTTT
v_gene: TRBV20-1; j_gene: TRBJ1-5; abundance: .; d_gene: .; CDR3aa: CSADRERAQHF; CDR3nt: TGCAGTGCTGATAGAGAGAGGGCCCAGCATTTT
v_gene: TRBV15; j_gene: TRBJ2-1; abundance: .; d_gene: .; CDR3aa: CATSRVRRTNEQFF; CDR3nt: TGTGCCACCAGCAGAGTCCGGCGGACTAATGAGCAGTTCTTC
v_gene: TRBV12-3/TRBV12-4; j_gene: TRBJ2-3; abundance: .; d_gene: .; CDR3aa: CASLRPGLLRDTQYF; CDR3nt: TGTGCCAGCCTTCGCCCAGGGCTCCTGAGGGATACGCAGTATTTT
v_gene: TRBV29-1; j_gene: TRBJ2-7; abundance: .; d_gene: .; CDR3aa: CSVEGEGQTSHEQYF; CDR3nt: TGCAGCGTTGAAGGGGAGGGACAAACGTCCCACGAGCAGTACTTC
v_gene: TRBV12-3/TRBV12-4; j_gene: TRBJ1-1; abundance: .; d_gene: TRBD1; CDR3aa: CASSLSALTGANTEAFF; CDR3nt: TGTGCCAGCAGCCTTAGCGCCTTGACAGGGGCGAACACTGAAGCTTTCTTT
v_gene: TRBV7-2; j_gene: TRBJ2-1; abundance: .; d_gene: .; CDR3aa: CASRGRGRSEQFF; CDR3nt: TGTGCCAGCAGGGGACGGGGGAGGAGTGAGCAGTTCTTC
v_gene: TRBV7-2; j_gene: TRBJ1-2; abundance: .; d_gene: TRBD1; CDR3aa: CASTRTGINYGYTF; CDR3nt: TGTGCCAGCACCAGGACAGGGATTAACTATGGCTACACCTTC
v_gene: TRBV11-2; j_gene: TRBJ2-1; abundance: few; d_gene: .; CDR3aa: CASSPQPSYNEQFF; CDR3nt: TGTGCCAGCAGCCCTCAACCCTCCTACAATGAGCAGTTCTTC
v_gene: TRBV12-3/TRBV12-4; j_gene: TRBJ1-3; abundance: few; d_gene: TRBD1; CDR3aa: CASSTLRTGHSGNTIYF; CDR3nt: TGTGCCAGCAGTACCCTCCGGACAGGACACTCTGGAAACACCATATATTTT
v_gene: TRBV27; j_gene: TRBJ2-7; abundance: .; d_gene: .; CDR3aa: CASRRALSSYEQYF; CDR3nt: TGTGCCAGCAGGCGTGCGTTGAGCTCCTACGAGCAGTACTTC
v_gene: TRBV12-3/TRBV12-4; j_gene: TRBJ1-1; abundance: few; d_gene: .; CDR3aa: CASSTFIGDTEAFF; CDR3nt: TGTGCCAGCAGTACCTTCATTGGGGACACTGAAGCTTTCTTT
v_gene: TRBV20-1; j_gene: TRBJ2-5; abundance: .; d_gene: .; CDR3aa: CSALGRWETQYF; CDR3nt: TGCAGTGCCCTTGGGAGATGGGAGACCCAGTACTTC
v_gene: TRBV7-2; j_gene: TRBJ1-2; abundance: few; d_gene: .; CDR3aa: CASSSRGPTRLYYGYTF; CDR3nt: TGTGCCAGCAGCTCACGCGGGCCGACACGGTTATACTATGGCTACACCTTC
v_gene: TRBV4-1; j_gene: TRBJ2-7; abundance: .; d_gene: TRBD1; CDR3aa: CASSHEDRDSYEQYF; CDR3nt: TGCGCCAGCAGCCATGAAGACAGGGATTCCTACGAGCAGTACTTC
v_gene: TRBV12-3/TRBV12-4; j_gene: TRBJ2-7; abundance: few; d_gene: .; CDR3aa: CASSPRGPFYEQYF; CDR3nt: TGTGCCAGCAGCCCACGGGGCCCTTTCTACGAGCAGTACTTC
v_gene: TRBV2; j_gene: TRBJ1-4; abundance: few; d_gene: TRBD1; CDR3aa: CASGGQSLGEKLFF; CDR3nt: TGTGCCAGCGGGGGACAGTCCCTTGGTGAAAAACTGTTTTTT
v_gene: TRBV7-9; j_gene: TRBJ1-1; abundance: few; d_gene: .; CDR3aa: CASNQGKNTEAFF; CDR3nt: TGTGCCAGCAACCAGGGGAAGAACACTGAAGCTTTCTTT
v_gene: TRBV6-5; j_gene: TRBJ2-4; abundance: few; d_gene: .; CDR3aa: CASPRGGLAKNIQYF; CDR3nt: TGTGCCAGCCCGAGGGGGGGCCTAGCCAAAAACATTCAGTACTTC
v_gene: TRBV7-2; j_gene: TRBJ2-5; abundance: .; d_gene: .; CDR3aa: CASSFSRGVQETQYF; CDR3nt: TGTGCCAGCAGCTTCAGCCGTGGGGTCCAAGAGACCCAGTACTTC
v_gene: TRBV28; j_gene: TRBJ2-3; abundance: .; d_gene: TRBD2; CDR3aa: CASSPNPGLDRDTQYF; CDR3nt: TGTGCCAGCAGTCCAAATCCGGGACTAGACCGAGATACGCAGTATTTT
v_gene: TRBV20-1; j_gene: TRBJ1-5; abundance: many; d_gene: .; CDR3aa: CSARVGASNQPQHF; CDR3nt: TGCAGTGCTAGAGTGGGAGCGAGCAATCAGCCCCAGCATTTT
v_gene: TRBV7-9; j_gene: TRBJ2-5; abundance: .; d_gene: .; CDR3aa: CASSLVQAIQETQYF; CDR3nt: TGTGCCAGCAGCTTAGTACAGGCAATCCAAGAGACCCAGTACTTC
v_gene: TRBV5-1; j_gene: TRBJ2-3; abundance: few; d_gene: .; CDR3aa: CASSFHRAGGTDTQYF; CDR3nt: TGCGCCAGCAGCTTCCACAGGGCGGGCGGCACAGATACGCAGTATTTT
v_gene: TRBV4-2; j_gene: TRBJ2-2; abundance: .; d_gene: .; CDR3aa: CASSQDNTGELFF; CDR3nt: TGTGCCAGCAGCCAAGATAACACCGGGGAGCTGTTTTTT
v_gene: TRBV5-5; j_gene: TRBJ2-7; abundance: few; d_gene: TRBD1; CDR3aa: CASSLGTGGPTSPYEQYF; CDR3nt: TGTGCCAGCAGCTTGGGGACAGGGGGCCCGACTTCCCCCTACGAGCAGTACTTC
v_gene: TRBV7-9; j_gene: TRBJ1-6; abundance: .; d_gene: TRBD1; CDR3aa: CASSLTGAYNSPLHF; CDR3nt: TGTGCCAGCAGCTTGACAGGGGCGTATAATTCACCCCTCCACTTT
v_gene: TRBV5-1; j_gene: TRBJ1-3; abundance: .; d_gene: .; CDR3aa: CASSGGRPGNTIYF; CDR3nt: TGCGCCAGCAGCGGCGGGAGGCCAGGAAACACCATATATTTT
v_gene: TRBV2; j_gene: TRBJ2-1; abundance: .; d_gene: .; CDR3aa: CASSAEGFSYNEQFF; CDR3nt: TGTGCCAGCAGTGCAGAAGGGTTCTCCTACAATGAGCAGTTCTTC
v_gene: TRBV20-1; j_gene: TRBJ1-5; abundance: few; d_gene: .; CDR3aa: CSARDHTGARNQPQHF; CDR3nt: TGCAGTGCTAGAGATCATACGGGGGCTCGGAATCAGCCCCAGCATTTT
v_gene: TRBV20-1; j_gene: TRBJ1-4; abundance: few; d_gene: .; CDR3aa: CSARDLQGRNEKLFF; CDR3nt: TGCAGTGCTAGAGATCTTCAGGGCCGTAATGAAAAACTGTTTTTT
v_gene: TRBV6-5; j_gene: TRBJ1-1; abundance: few; d_gene: .; CDR3aa: CASSYTSIGTEAFF; CDR3nt: TGTGCCAGCAGTTATACAAGTATCGGGACTGAAGCTTTCTTT
v_gene: TRBV6-5; j_gene: TRBJ1-2; abundance: .; d_gene: .; CDR3aa: CASSYQASYGYTF; CDR3nt: TGTGCCAGCAGTTACCAGGCCTCCTATGGCTACACCTTC
v_gene: TRBV6-1; j_gene: TRBJ1-1; abundance: .; d_gene: TRBD1; CDR3aa: CASNPTGEAVWRTEAFF; CDR3nt: TGTGCCAGCAACCCAACAGGGGAAGCCGTATGGAGGACTGAAGCTTTCTTT
v_gene: TRBV10-3; j_gene: TRBJ1-5; abundance: few; d_gene: .; CDR3aa: CATAGDSNQPQHF; CDR3nt: TGTGCCACCGCAGGTGATAGCAATCAGCCCCAGCATTTT
v_gene: TRBV28; j_gene: TRBJ1-5; abundance: .; d_gene: TRBD1; CDR3aa: CASGLLVGQGGQPQHF; CDR3nt: TGTGCCAGCGGTCTCCTGGTGGGTCAGGGGGGTCAGCCCCAGCATTTT
v_gene: TRBV12-3/TRBV12-4; j_gene: TRBJ1-6; abundance: .; d_gene: .; CDR3aa: CASSFPGRNSPLHF; CDR3nt: TGTGCCAGCAGTTTCCCGGGACGAAATTCACCCCTCCACTTT
v_gene: TRBV5-1; j_gene: TRBJ1-3; abundance: .; d_gene: .; CDR3aa: CASSLVAVGPSGNTIYF; CDR3nt: TGCGCCAGCAGCTTGGTTGCGGTGGGTCCCTCTGGAAACACCATATATTTT
v_gene: TRBV9; j_gene: TRBJ1-6; abundance: .; d_gene: .; CDR3aa: CASSHTPGELYNSPLHF; CDR3nt: TGTGCCAGCAGCCACACCCCCGGGGAACTCTATAATTCACCCCTCCACTTT
v_gene: TRBV29-1; j_gene: TRBJ2-5; abundance: few; d_gene: .; CDR3aa: CSVRVATQYF; CDR3nt: TGCAGCGTCAGGGTGGCGACCCAGTACTTC
v_gene: TRBV19; j_gene: TRBJ1-2; abundance: few; d_gene: TRBD1; CDR3aa: CASSLLDRVNGYTF; CDR3nt: TGTGCCAGTAGTCTCTTGGACAGGGTGAATGGCTACACCTTC
v_gene: TRBV29-1; j_gene: TRBJ1-1; abundance: few; d_gene: .; CDR3aa: CSVRVLGNTEAFF; CDR3nt: TGCAGCGTTCGCGTGTTGGGGAACACTGAAGCTTTCTTT
v_gene: TRBV6-5; j_gene: TRBJ2-7; abundance: .; d_gene: TRBD2; CDR3aa: CASSYSTSVTYEQYF; CDR3nt: TGTGCCAGCAGTTACTCGACTAGCGTAACCTACGAGCAGTACTTC
v_gene: TRBV7-6; j_gene: TRBJ1-4; abundance: .; d_gene: .; CDR3aa: CASSLTGPGELFF; CDR3nt: TGTGCCAGCAGCTTAACCGGGCCAGGGGAACTGTTTTTT
v_gene: TRBV28; j_gene: TRBJ1-2; abundance: .; d_gene: .; CDR3aa: CASSENPVGYTF; CDR3nt: TGTGCCAGCAGTGAAAACCCAGTTGGCTACACCTTC
v_gene: TRBV12-3/TRBV12-4; j_gene: TRBJ1-1; abundance: few; d_gene: TRBD1; CDR3aa: CASRDEGQQFF; CDR3nt: TGTGCCAGCAGGGACGAGGGACAGCAGTTCTTT
v_gene: TRBV28; j_gene: TRBJ2-3; abundance: few; d_gene: TRBD2; CDR3aa: CASSLSRTGGTQYF; CDR3nt: TGTGCCAGCAGTTTAAGCCGCACGGGGGGTACGCAGTATTTT
v_gene: TRBV20-1; j_gene: TRBJ1-1; abundance: .; d_gene: .; CDR3aa: CSATGGRDTEAFF; CDR3nt: TGCAGTGCCACGGGTGGGAGGGACACTGAAGCTTTCTTT
v_gene: TRBV20-1; j_gene: TRBJ1-2; abundance: few; d_gene: TRBD1; CDR3aa: CSAKQGVLRLYGYTF; CDR3nt: TGCAGTGCTAAACAGGGGGTCCTCCGCTTATATGGCTACACCTTC
v_gene: TRBV5-5; j_gene: TRBJ1-2; abundance: .; d_gene: .; CDR3aa: CASSLAGLRGYTF; CDR3nt: TGTGCCAGCAGCTTGGCGGGACTTCGCGGCTACACCTTC
v_gene: TRBV20-1; j_gene: TRBJ1-5; abundance: few; d_gene: .; CDR3aa: CSARDIDQPQHF; CDR3nt: TGCAGTGCTAGAGATATTGATCAGCCCCAGCATTTT